This TCR beta chain was observed in a study of cytomegalovirus exposure and HLA in healthy donors. Overall study: Later analysis reported that the 130 or so validation repertoires shared the platform of the approximately 620 first-cohort repertoires.

Study-level findings and limits: In vitro data verified a few CMV-associated chains as specific for CMV antigens.

As regards this clone: The antigen remains unidentified.

Produced via immunoSEQ multiplex PCR; TCRdb's table is partial and in-frame only. The table shows over 150,000 clones, with about 89% occurring only once. The trim removed 3 bases at V and 12 bases at J, leaving 11 bases unmatched. Germline values: CDR1 SGHTA, CDR2 FQGNSA. This CDR3 comprises 13 residues. The donors were members of the validation cohort, which comprised 100 to 150 subjects and was separate from the first cohort of more than 500 subjects. Sequencing was performed on PBMCs. This receptor was identified in a woman under 30 in good health and CMV-seropositive. The chain has TRBV7-2 and TRBJ2-7; the match to TRBD2 covers 7 bases. The CDR3 here is CASSFDPGLPMYF. The CDR3 bases are TGTGCCAGCAGCTTCGACCCGGGACTACCCATGTACTTC.